This is a list of T cell receptor beta chains from one sample in a study of CD8 T cells in ankylosing spondylitis. TCRdb reprocessed the 5' RACE reads via MiXCR and lists one record per CDR3 protein. The sample consists of 350,000 to 450,000 distinct CDR3 sequences, approximately 26% of them appearing once. Sequencing input: blood, either unsorted or a sorted T cell fraction (not recorded which). The receptors come from a male donor with ankylosing spondylitis. CDR3s include the opening cysteine and the closing phenylalanine or tryptophan. Fields, in order: V gene, J gene, CDR3 protein.

>TRBV20-1|TRBJ2-2
CSARGRGLDRLFF
>TRBV2|TRBJ1-1
CASSPTWAVNTEAFF
>TRBV5-1|TRBJ2-3
CASSLAGDLDTDTQYF
>TRBV12-3/TRBV12-4|TRBJ2-1
CASSFGGSTEEQFF
>TRBV25-1|TRBJ1-1
CASSERQAAFF
>TRBV20-1|TRBJ2-5
CSAQPGLAAQETQYF
>TRBV4-1|TRBJ2-1
CASSQEGGVPRQFF
>TRBV5-1|TRBJ2-2
CASTSTATGELFF
>TRBV10-3|TRBJ2-1
CAISGVRANSSYNEQFF
>TRBV5-5|TRBJ2-5
CASTRTGQETQYF
>TRBV6-1|TRBJ2-3
CASGPSSLGTQYF
>TRBV6-2/TRBV6-3|TRBJ2-1
CASSHPVGQLRSGSSYNEQFF
>TRBV3-1|TRBJ2-3
CASGDSGSYDTQYF
>TRBV10-3|TRBJ2-2
CAIMQGAGTGELFF
>TRBV3-1|TRBJ1-2
CASSQRSLVGGYTF
>TRBV5-1|TRBJ2-5
CASSLQGHYQETQYF
>TRBV2|TRBJ2-1
CASDSSGYNEQFF
>TRBV20-1|TRBJ2-1
CSAQTSGVTYKGQFF
>TRBV9|TRBJ2-3
CASSIRTSGGADTQYF
>TRBV20-1|TRBJ1-2
CSATPQGIIGGYTF
>TRBV5-1|TRBJ2-1
CASSLGAGTNEQFF
>TRBV20-1|TRBJ1-5
CSARRPGGVGNQPQHF
>TRBV11-2|TRBJ2-1
CASRPGQGAGEQFF
>TRBV12-3/TRBV12-4|TRBJ2-7
CASSFAAEQYF
>TRBV30|TRBJ1-1
CAWRYLGGTEAFF
>TRBV7-2|TRBJ2-3
CASSFLLAGPDTQYF
>TRBV24-1|TRBJ2-1
CATSDADKYNEQFF
>TRBV29-1|TRBJ2-3
CSVEGASTDTQYF
>TRBV6-5|TRBJ2-1
CASSYSISSGSWGNEQFF
>TRBV2|TRBJ2-3
CASSGSSGRSDTQYF
>TRBV12-3/TRBV12-4|TRBJ2-1
CASSLERPYNEQFF
>TRBV6-5|TRBJ1-6
CASSYSRGENSPLHF
>TRBV5-1|TRBJ1-1
CASSWDTGGTEAFF
>TRBV6-1|TRBJ1-2
CASDPPEGTGVFGYTF
>TRBV5-6|TRBJ2-1
CASSRPGLAGVDEQFF
>TRBV7-2|TRBJ1-5
CASRRAGTGGFQPQHF
>TRBV20-1|TRBJ2-3
CSASGGDSSTDTQYF
>TRBV7-7|TRBJ2-5
CASSSGPGQGYETQYF
>TRBV5-1|TRBJ1-5
CASSLEGGHSNQPQHF
>TRBV25-1|TRBJ2-1
CASSEYKASRIDEQFF
>TRBV29-1|TRBJ2-5
CSAGAGLAGLRTQYF
>TRBV30|TRBJ1-1
CAWKSGWDTEAFF
>TRBV9|TRBJ1-1
CASSVIMWGTPTEAFF
>TRBV24-1|TRBJ2-1
CATSEPAKEQFF
>TRBV20-1|TRBJ2-3
CSATGGTLVGDTQYF
>TRBV28|TRBJ2-7
CASKRAGGGYEQYF
>TRBV5-6|TRBJ2-6
CASRRLAGGPSGANVLTF